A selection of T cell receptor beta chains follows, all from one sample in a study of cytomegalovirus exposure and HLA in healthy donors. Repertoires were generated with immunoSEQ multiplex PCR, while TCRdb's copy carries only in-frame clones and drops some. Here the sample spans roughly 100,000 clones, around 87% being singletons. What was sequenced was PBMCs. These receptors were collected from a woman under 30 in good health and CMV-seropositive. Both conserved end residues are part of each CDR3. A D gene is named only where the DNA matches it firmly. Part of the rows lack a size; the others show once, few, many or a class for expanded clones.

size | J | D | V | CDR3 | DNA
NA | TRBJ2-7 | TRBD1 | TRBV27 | CASSYQPGTGYEQYF | TGTGCCAGCAGTTACCAACCCGGGACAGGTTACGAGCAGTACTTC
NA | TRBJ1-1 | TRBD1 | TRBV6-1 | CASRRQGINTEAFF | TGTGCCAGCCGGAGACAGGGAATAAACACTGAAGCTTTCTTT
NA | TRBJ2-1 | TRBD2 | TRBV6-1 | CASSGTSGSYNEQFF | TGTGCCAGCAGTGGGACTAGCGGGTCCTACAATGAGCAGTTCTTC
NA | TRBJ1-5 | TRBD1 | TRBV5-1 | CASSYGQGRNQPQHF | TGCGCCAGCAGCTATGGACAGGGACGTAATCAGCCCCAGCATTTT
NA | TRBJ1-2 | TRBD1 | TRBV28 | CASSSTRGGQGRWYGYTF | TGTGCCAGCAGTTCCACGCGGGGCGGACAGGGGAGGTGGTATGGCTACACCTTC
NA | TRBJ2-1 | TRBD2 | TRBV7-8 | CASSYRLAGRIEQFF | TGTGCCAGCAGCTACAGACTAGCGGGGAGGATTGAGCAGTTCTTC
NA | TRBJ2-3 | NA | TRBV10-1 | CASSPSTGNPTDTQYF | TGCGCCAGCAGTCCATCGACAGGAAATCCCACAGATACGCAGTATTTT
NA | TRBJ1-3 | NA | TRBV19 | CASSLVVDSGNTIYF | TGTGCCAGTTCATTGGTGGTAGACTCTGGAAACACCATATATTTT
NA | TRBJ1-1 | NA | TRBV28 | CASSPKMTGNTEAFF | TGTGCCAGCAGTCCGAAGATGACAGGGAACACTGAAGCTTTCTTT
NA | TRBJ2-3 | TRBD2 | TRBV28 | CASSLSGGGTDTQYF | TGTGCCAGCAGTTTATCGGGGGGAGGCACAGATACGCAGTATTTT
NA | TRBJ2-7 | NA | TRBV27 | CASSPPLARGSEQYF | TGTGCCAGCAGTCCACCCCTCGCCAGGGGAAGCGAGCAGTACTTC
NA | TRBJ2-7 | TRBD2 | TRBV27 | CASSTIAGEQYF | TGTGCCAGCAGTACCATAGCGGGGGAGCAGTACTTC
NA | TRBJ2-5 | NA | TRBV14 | CASSQVSETQYF | TGTGCCAGCAGCCAAGTATCAGAGACCCAGTACTTC
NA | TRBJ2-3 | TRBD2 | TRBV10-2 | CASSEESGGATDTQYF | TGCGCCAGCAGTGAGGAAAGCGGGGGGGCGACAGATACGCAGTATTTT
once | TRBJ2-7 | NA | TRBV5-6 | CASSSSGVEQYF | TGTGCCAGCAGCTCCTCGGGGGTCGAGCAGTACTTC
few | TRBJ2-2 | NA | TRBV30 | CAWSVRESGELFF | TGTGCCTGGAGTGTACGGGAATCCGGGGAGCTGTTTTTT
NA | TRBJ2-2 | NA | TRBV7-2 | CASSLVQRGPGELFF | TGTGCCAGCAGCTTAGTCCAAAGGGGCCCCGGGGAGCTGTTTTTT
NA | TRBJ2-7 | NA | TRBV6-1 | CASNEGPLSYEQYF | TGTGCCAGCAACGAGGGCCCCCTCTCCTACGAGCAGTACTTC
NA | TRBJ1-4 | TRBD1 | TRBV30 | CAWSVRTGGGEKLFF | TGTGCCTGGAGTGTACGGACAGGGGGCGGTGAAAAACTGTTTTTT
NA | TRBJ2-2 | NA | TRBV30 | CAWSVTVGELFF | TGTGCCTGGAGTGTTACGGTCGGGGAGCTGTTTTTT
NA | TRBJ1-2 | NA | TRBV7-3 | CASSLDPGDYGYTF | TGTGCCAGCAGCTTAGATCCGGGGGACTATGGCTACACCTTC
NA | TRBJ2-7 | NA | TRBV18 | CASSPQAARDLEQYF | TGTGCCAGCTCACCACAGGCAGCCAGAGACTTAGAGCAGTACTTC
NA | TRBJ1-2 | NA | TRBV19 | CASRRGIDYGYTF | TGTGCCAGTCGGCGGGGGATTGACTATGGCTACACCTTC
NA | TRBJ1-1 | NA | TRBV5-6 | CASSLANEAFF | TGTGCCAGCAGCTTGGCTAATGAAGCTTTCTTT
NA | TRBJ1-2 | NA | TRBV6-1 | CASSEALSQNYGYTF | TGTGCCAGCAGTGAAGCTTTGAGCCAAAACTATGGCTACACCTTC
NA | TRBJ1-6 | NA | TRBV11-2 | CASSFWRDNSPLHF | TGTGCCAGCAGCTTTTGGCGGGATAATTCACCCCTCCACTTT
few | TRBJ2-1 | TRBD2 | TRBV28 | CASSPTSGTYNEQFF | TGTGCCAGCAGTCCGACTAGCGGAACCTACAATGAGCAGTTCTTC
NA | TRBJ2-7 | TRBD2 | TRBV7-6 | CASSLTTSGEGPGYEQYF | TGTGCCAGCAGCTTAACTACTAGCGGAGAGGGCCCAGGCTACGAGCAGTACTTC
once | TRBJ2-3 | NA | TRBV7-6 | CASSLGTEFTDTQYF | TGTGCCAGCAGCTTAGGGACAGAATTCACAGATACGCAGTATTTT
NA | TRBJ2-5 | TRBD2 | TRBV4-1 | CASSQAGTSGETQYF | TGCGCCAGCAGCCAAGCCGGGACTAGCGGGGAGACCCAGTACTTC
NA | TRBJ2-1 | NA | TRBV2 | CASSGQFSSYNEQFF | TGTGCCAGCAGTGGACAGTTTAGCTCCTACAATGAGCAGTTCTTC
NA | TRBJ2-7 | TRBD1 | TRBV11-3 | CASSLGQDRPSYRLYF | TGTGCCAGCAGCTTAGGACAGGACAGGCCTTCTTACAGGCTGTACTTC
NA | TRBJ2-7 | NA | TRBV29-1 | CSVEIPTTANYEQYF | TGCAGCGTTGAGATCCCAACGACAGCCAACTACGAGCAGTACTTC
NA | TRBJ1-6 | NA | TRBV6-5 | CASSRTGNFRSPLHF | TGTGCCAGCAGTCGTACAGGGAATTTTCGGTCACCCCTCCACTTT
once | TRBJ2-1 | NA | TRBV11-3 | CASSLDQRQGRGNEQFF | TGTGCCAGCAGCTTAGATCAGCGGCAGGGGCGCGGGAATGAGCAGTTCTTC
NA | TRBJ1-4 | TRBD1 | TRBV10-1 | CASSESTGVNEKLFF | TGCGCCAGCAGTGAGTCGACAGGGGTTAATGAAAAACTGTTTTTT
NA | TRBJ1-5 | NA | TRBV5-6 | CASSFNRVNQPQHF | TGTGCCAGCAGCTTTAACAGGGTCAATCAGCCCCAGCATTTT
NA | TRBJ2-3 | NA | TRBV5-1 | CASSLPAGQDTQYF | TGCGCCAGCAGCTTGCCGGCAGGTCAGGATACGCAGTATTTT
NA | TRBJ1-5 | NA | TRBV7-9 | CASSLAGGGRNQPQHF | TGTGCCAGCAGCTTAGCTGGCGGTGGCCGCAATCAGCCCCAGCATTTT
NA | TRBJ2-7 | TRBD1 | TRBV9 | CASSVGQGAGEQYF | TGTGCCAGCAGCGTCGGACAGGGAGCGGGTGAGCAGTACTTC
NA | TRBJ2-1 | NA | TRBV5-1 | CASSAAWEQFF | TGCGCCAGCAGCGCGGCGTGGGAGCAGTTCTTC
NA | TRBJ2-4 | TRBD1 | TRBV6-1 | CASSEGQGAQNIQYF | TGTGCCAGCAGTGAAGGACAGGGGGCGCAAAACATTCAGTACTTC
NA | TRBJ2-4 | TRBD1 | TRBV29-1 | CSVTGGAAKNIQYF | TGCAGCGTCACAGGGGGCGCCGCCAAAAACATTCAGTACTTC
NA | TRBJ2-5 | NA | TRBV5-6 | CASSSQETQYF | TGTGCCAGCAGCTCCCAGGAGACCCAGTACTTC
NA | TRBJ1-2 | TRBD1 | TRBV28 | CASSLWGQGSAGYTF | TGTGCCAGCAGTTTATGGGGACAGGGAAGCGCTGGCTACACCTTC
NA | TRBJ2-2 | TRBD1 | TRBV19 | CATSTGLDTGELFF | TGTGCCACCTCGACAGGGTTGGACACCGGGGAGCTGTTTTTT